This T cell receptor (beta chain) emerged from a study of cytomegalovirus exposure and HLA in healthy donors. The CDR3 has 14 amino acids. V was clipped by 5 bases and J by 4 bases, with 14 bases between them. Germline assignment: CDR1 MGHDK and CDR2 SYGVNS. 60 Vbeta and 13 Jbeta primers were used in PCR. Sequencing used immunoSEQ multiplex PCR; TCRdb keeps in-frame clones, though not all of them. Of some 180,000 clones in the sample, approximately 80% were seen once. J is TRBJ1-1 and V is TRBV25-1; a weak D match, TRBD1 (6 bases). The TCR comes from a girl aged 2 to 10 in good health and CMV-seropositive. Material: PBMCs. The CDR3 spells CASSLPGEGTEAFF. CDR3 in DNA: TGTGCCAGCAGTCTACCAGGGGAGGGCACTGAAGCTTTCTTT.